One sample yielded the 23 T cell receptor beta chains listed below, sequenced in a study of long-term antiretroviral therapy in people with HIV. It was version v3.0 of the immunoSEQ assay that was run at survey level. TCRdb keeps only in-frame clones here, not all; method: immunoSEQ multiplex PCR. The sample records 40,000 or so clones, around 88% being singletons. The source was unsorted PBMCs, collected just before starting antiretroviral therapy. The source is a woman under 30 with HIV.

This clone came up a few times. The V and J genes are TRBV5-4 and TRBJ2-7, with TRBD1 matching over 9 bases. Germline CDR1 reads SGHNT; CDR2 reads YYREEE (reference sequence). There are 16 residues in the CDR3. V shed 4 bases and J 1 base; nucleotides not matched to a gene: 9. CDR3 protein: CASSISIQGASYEQYF. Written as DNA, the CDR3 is TGTGCCAGCAGCATCAGCATACAGGGGGCTTCCTACGAGCAGTACTTC. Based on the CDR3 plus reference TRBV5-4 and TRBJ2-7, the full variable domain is ETGVTQSPTHLIKTRGQQVTLRCSSQSGHNTVSWYQQALGQGPQFIFQYYREEENGRGNFPPRFSGLQFPNYSSELNVNALELDDSALYLCASSISIQGASYEQYFGPGTRLTVT.

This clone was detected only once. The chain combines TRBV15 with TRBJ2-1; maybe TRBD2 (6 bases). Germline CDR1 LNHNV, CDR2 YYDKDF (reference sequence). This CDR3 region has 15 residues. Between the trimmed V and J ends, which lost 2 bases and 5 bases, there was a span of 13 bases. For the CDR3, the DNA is TGTGCCACCAGCAGATCCTCCCTAGCGAACAATGAGCAGTTCTTC. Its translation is CATSRSSLANNEQFF.

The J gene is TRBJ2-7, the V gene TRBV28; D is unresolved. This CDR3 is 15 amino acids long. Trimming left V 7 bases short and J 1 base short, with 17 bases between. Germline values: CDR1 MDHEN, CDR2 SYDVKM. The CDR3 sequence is CASTPPQASSYEQYF. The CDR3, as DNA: TGTGCCAGCACGCCCCCGCAGGCGTCATCCTACGAGCAGTACTTC.

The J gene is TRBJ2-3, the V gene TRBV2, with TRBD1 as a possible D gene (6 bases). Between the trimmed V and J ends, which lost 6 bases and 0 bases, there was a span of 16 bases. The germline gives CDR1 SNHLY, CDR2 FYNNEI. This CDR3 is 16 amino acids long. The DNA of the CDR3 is TGTGCCAGCAGCGCAACTACAGGGTCTAGCACAGATACGCAGTATTTT. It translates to CASSATTGSSTDTQYF.

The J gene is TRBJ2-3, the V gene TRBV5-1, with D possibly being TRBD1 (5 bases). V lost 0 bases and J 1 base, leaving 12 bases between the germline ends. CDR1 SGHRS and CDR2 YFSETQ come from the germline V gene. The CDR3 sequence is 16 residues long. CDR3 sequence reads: CASSLDGAVGTDTQYF. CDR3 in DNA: TGCGCCAGCAGCTTGGATGGGGCCGTAGGCACAGATACGCAGTATTTT.

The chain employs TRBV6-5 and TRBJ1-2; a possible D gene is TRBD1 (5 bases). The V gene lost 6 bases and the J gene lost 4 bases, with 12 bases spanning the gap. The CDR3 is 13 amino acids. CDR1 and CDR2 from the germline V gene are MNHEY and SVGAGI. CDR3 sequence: CASRDRGRYGYTF. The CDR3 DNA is TGTGCCAGCAGGGACCGGGGCCGCTATGGCTACACCTTC.

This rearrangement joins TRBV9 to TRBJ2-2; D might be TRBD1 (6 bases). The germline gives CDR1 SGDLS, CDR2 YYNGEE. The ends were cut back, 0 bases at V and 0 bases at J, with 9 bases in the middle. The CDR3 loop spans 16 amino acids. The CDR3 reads CASSVVSGANTGELFF. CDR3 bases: TGTGCCAGCAGCGTAGTATCAGGGGCGAACACCGGGGAGCTGTTTTTT.

In DNA, the CDR3 is TGTGCCAGCAGTTCTTTCCGGGACAGGGATAATCAGCCCCAGCATTTT. Residues: CASSSFRDRDNQPQHF. The chain is built from TRBV6-5 and TRBJ1-5; 9 bases align to TRBD1. Germline V CDR1 and CDR2: MNHEY, SVGAGI. CDR3 length equals 16 residues. The trim removed 4 bases at V and 4 bases at J, leaving 8 bases unmatched.

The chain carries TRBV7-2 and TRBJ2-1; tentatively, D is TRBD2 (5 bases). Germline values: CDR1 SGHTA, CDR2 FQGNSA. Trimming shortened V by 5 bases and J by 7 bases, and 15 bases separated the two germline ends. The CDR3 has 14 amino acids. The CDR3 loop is CASSPEARGNEQFF. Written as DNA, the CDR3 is TGTGCCAGCAGCCCTGAAGCACGCGGGAATGAGCAGTTCTTC.

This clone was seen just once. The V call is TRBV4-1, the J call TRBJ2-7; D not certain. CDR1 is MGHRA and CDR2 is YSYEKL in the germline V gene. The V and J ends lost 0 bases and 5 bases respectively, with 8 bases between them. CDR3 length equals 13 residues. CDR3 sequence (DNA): TGCGCCAGCAGCCAAGACTCCTGGGACGAGCAGTACTTC. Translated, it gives CASSQDSWDEQYF.

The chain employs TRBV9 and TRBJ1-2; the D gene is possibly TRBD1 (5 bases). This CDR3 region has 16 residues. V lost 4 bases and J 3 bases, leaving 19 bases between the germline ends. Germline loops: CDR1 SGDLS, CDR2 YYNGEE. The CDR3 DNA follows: TGTGCCAGCAGCATACAGATGGGGGGACTAGACTATGGCTACACCTTC. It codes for CASSIQMGGLDYGYTF.

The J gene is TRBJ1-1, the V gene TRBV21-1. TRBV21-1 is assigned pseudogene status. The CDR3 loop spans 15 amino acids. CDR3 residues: CASSSSGTVNTEAFF. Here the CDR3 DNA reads TGTGCCAGCAGCAGCTCCGGGACTGTGAACACTGAAGCTTTCTTT.

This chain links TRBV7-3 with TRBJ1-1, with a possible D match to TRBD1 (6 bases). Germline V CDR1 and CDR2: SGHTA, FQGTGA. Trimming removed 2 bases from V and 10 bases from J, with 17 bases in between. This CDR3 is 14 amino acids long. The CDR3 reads CASSLGGRGGVAFF. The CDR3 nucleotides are TGTGCCAGCAGCTTAGGGGGGCGCGGAGGAGTAGCTTTCTTT.

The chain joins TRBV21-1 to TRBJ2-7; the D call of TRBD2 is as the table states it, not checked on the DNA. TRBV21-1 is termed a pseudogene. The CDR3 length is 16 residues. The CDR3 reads CASNSGVIEGNYEQYF. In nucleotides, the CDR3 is TGTGCCAGCAATAGCGGGGTTATAGAGGGAAATTACGAGCAGTACTTC.

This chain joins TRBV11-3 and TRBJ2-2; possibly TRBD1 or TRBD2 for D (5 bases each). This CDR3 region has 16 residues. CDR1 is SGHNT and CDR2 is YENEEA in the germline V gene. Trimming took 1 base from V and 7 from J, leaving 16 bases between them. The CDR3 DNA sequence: TGTGCCAGCAGCTTAGTATCCGGGACCCTTCTCGGGGAGCTGTTTTTT. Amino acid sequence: CASSLVSGTLLGELFF.

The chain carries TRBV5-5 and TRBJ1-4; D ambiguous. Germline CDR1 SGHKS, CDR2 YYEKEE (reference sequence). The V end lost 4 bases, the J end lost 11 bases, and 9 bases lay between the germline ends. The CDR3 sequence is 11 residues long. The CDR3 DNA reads TGTGCCAGCAGCCTGGGAGAGAAACTGTTTTTT. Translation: CASSLGEKLFF. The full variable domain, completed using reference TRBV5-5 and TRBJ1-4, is DAGVTQSPTHLIKTRGQQVTLRCSPISGHKSVSWYQQVLGQGPQFIFQYYEKEERGRGNFPDRFSARQFPNYSSELNVNALLLGDSALYLCASSLGEKLFFGSGTQLSVL.

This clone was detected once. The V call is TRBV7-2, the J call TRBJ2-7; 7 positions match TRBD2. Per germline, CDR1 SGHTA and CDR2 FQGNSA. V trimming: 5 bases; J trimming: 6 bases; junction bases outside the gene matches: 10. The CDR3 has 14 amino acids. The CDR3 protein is CASSLVSGGSEQYF. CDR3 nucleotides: TGTGCCAGCAGCCTAGTGTCGGGAGGAAGCGAGCAGTACTTC.

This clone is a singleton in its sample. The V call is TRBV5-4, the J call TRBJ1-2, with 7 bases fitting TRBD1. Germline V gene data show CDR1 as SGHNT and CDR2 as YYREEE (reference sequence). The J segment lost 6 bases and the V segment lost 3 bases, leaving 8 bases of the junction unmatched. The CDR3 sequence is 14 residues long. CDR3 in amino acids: CASSYRTGGDGYTF. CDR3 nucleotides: TGTGCCAGCAGCTACCGGACAGGTGGTGATGGCTACACCTTC.

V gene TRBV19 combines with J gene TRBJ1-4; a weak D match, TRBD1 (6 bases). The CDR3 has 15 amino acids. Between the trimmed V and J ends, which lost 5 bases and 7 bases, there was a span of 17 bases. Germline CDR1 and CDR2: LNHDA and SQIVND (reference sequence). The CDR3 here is CASSSYTGIGEKLFF. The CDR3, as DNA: TGTGCCAGTAGTTCCTATACAGGGATCGGTGAAAAACTGTTTTTT.

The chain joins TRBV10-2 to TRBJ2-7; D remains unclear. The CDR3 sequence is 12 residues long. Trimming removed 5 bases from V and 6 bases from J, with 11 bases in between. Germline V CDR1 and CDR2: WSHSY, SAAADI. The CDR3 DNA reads TGCGCCAGCAGTTTGTTCGACTCCGAGCAGTACTTC. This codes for CASSLFDSEQYF.

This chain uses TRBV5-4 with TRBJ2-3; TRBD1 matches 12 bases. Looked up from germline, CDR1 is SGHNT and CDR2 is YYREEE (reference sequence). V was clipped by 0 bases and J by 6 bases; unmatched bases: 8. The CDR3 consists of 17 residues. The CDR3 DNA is TGTGCCAGCAGCTTGGTTGGGACAGGGGGCGCGAAGGATACGCAGTATTTT. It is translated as CASSLVGTGGAKDTQYF.

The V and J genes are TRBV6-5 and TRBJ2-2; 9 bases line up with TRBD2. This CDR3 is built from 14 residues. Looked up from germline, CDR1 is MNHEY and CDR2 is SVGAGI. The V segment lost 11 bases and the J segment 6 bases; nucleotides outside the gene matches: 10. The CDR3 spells CASTGTSRAGELFF. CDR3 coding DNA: TGTGCCTCCACCGGGACTAGCAGGGCCGGGGAGCTGTTTTTT.

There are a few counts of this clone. CDR3 sequence reads: CASSYSPEGELFF. CDR3 DNA: TGTGCCAGCAGTTACAGCCCGGAAGGGGAGCTGTTTTTT. The rearrangement joins TRBV6-5 to TRBJ2-2, with unresolved D. CDR1 and CDR2 from the germline V gene are MNHEY and SVGAGI. V lost 2 bases and J lost 8, with 9 bases in between. This CDR3 is 13 amino acids long.